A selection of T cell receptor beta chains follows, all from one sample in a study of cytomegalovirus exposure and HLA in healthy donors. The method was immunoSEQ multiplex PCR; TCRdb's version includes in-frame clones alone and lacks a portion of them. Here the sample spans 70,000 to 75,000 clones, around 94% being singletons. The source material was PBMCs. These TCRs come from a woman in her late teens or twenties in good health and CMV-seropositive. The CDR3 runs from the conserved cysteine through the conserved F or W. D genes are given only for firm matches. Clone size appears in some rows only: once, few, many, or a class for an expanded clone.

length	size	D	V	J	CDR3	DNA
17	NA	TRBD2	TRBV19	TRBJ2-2	CASSASGLAGSSGELFF	TGTGCCAGTAGTGCTTCGGGACTAGCGGGAAGTTCCGGGGAGCTGTTTTTT
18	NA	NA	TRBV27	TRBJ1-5	CASSPMVIAGAGNQPQHF	TGTGCCAGCAGTCCCATGGTTATCGCAGGGGCGGGCAATCAGCCCCAGCATTTT
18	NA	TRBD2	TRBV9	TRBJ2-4	CASSVELAGLLAKNIQYF	TGTGCCAGCAGCGTAGAACTAGCGGGACTCCTAGCCAAAAACATTCAGTACTTC
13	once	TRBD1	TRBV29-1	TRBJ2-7	CSVETGEGYEQYF	TGCAGCGTTGAGACAGGGGAAGGCTACGAGCAGTACTTC
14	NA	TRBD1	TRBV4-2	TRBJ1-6	CASSQGTGLSPLHF	TGTGCCAGCAGCCAAGGGACAGGGCTATCACCCCTCCACTTT
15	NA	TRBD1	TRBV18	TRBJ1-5	CASSPGTGKSQPQHF	TGTGCCAGCTCACCAGGGACAGGGAAGAGTCAGCCCCAGCATTTT
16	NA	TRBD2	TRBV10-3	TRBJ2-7	CAISESLAGPSYEQYF	TGTGCCATCAGTGAGTCACTAGCGGGACCTTCCTACGAGCAGTACTTC
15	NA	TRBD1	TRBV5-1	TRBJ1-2	CASSLVGQGYDGYTF	TGCGCCAGCAGCTTGGTTGGACAGGGTTACGATGGCTACACCTTC
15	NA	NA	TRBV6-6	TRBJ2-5	CASSRRETGKETQYF	TGTGCCAGCAGCCGACGGGAGACTGGAAAGGAGACCCAGTACTTC
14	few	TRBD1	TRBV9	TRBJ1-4	CASSATGGGEKLFF	TGTGCCAGCAGCGCAACAGGGGGCGGTGAAAAACTGTTTTTT
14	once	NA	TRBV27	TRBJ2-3	CASSLAGSTDTQYF	TGTGCCAGCAGTTTAGCAGGATCCACAGATACGCAGTATTTT
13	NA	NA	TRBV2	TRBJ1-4	CASSAGVNEKLFF	TGTGCCAGCAGTGCGGGGGTTAATGAAAAACTGTTTTTT
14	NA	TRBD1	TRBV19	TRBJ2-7	CASSIGRGTYEQYF	TGTGCCAGTAGTATTGGCAGGGGGACATACGAGCAGTACTTC
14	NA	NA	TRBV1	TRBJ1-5	CTSSQSGPNQPQHF	TGCACCAGCAGCCAGTCTGGGCCCAATCAGCCCCAGCATTTT
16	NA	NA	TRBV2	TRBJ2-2	CASRKQGVLDTGELFF	TGTGCCAGCCGAAAACAAGGGGTATTGGACACCGGGGAGCTGTTTTTT
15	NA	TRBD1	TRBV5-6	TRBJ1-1	CASSRRGPMNTEAFF	TGTGCCAGCAGTAGAAGGGGGCCGATGAACACTGAAGCTTTCTTT
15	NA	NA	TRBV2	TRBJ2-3	CASSATRGGTDTQYF	TGTGCCAGCAGTGCGACCAGGGGTGGCACAGATACGCAGTATTTT
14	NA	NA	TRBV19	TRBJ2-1	CASSMVDRSNEQFF	TGTGCCAGTAGTATGGTCGACAGATCCAATGAGCAGTTCTTC
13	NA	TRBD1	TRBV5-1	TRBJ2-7	CASSLSTGHEQYF	TGCGCCAGCAGCCTCTCGACAGGGCACGAGCAGTACTTC
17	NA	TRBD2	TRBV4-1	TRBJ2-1	CASSQEPGTSDFNEQFF	TGCGCCAGCAGCCAAGAGCCGGGGACTAGCGATTTCAATGAGCAGTTCTTC
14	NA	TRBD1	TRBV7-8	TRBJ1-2	CASSLTTGGSGYTF	TGTGCCAGCAGCTTAACGACAGGGGGGAGTGGCTACACCTTC
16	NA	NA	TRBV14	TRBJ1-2	CASSQRAGLRIYGYTF	TGTGCCAGCAGCCAACGTGCAGGGCTCCGAATCTATGGCTACACCTTC
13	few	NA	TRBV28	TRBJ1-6	CASQEAVYSPLHF	TGTGCCAGCCAGGAGGCTGTTTATTCACCCCTCCACTTT
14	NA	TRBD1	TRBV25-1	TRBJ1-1	CASSGTGRNTEAFF	TGTGCCAGCAGTGGGACAGGGAGGAACACTGAAGCTTTCTTT
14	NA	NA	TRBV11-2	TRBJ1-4	CASSLDLGLGKLFF	TGTGCCAGCAGCTTAGATCTGGGCTTGGGAAAACTGTTTTTT
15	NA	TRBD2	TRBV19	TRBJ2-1	CASSGGTSGSHEQFF	TGTGCCAGTAGTGGAGGGACTAGCGGGAGTCATGAGCAGTTCTTC
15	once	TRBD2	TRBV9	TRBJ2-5	CASSQGLAGQETQYF	TGTGCCAGCAGCCAGGGACTAGCGGGACAAGAGACCCAGTACTTC
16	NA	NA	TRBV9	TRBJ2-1	CASSPRQRETVNEQFF	TGTGCCAGCAGCCCCCGCCAGCGAGAGACGGTCAATGAGCAGTTCTTC
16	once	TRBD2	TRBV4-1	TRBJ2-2	CASSHGLAGIVGELFF	TGCGCCAGCAGCCACGGACTAGCGGGAATCGTCGGGGAGCTGTTTTTT
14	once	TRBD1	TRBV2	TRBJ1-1	CASRTGQGSTEAFF	TGTGCCAGCAGGACGGGACAGGGATCCACTGAAGCTTTCTTT
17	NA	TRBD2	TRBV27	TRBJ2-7	CASRRRAGTSATYEQYF	TGTGCCAGCAGGAGAAGAGCCGGGACTAGCGCTACCTACGAGCAGTACTTC
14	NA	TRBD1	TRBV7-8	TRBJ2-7	CASSFLGQGNEQYF	TGTGCCAGCAGCTTCCTTGGACAGGGAAACGAGCAGTACTTC
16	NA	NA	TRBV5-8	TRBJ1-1	CASSYIRPGLGTEAFF	TGTGCCAGCAGCTATATACGGCCGGGTCTGGGCACTGAAGCTTTCTTT
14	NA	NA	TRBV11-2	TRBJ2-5	CASSHPLRPETQYF	TGTGCCAGCAGCCATCCACTGCGGCCCGAGACCCAGTACTTC
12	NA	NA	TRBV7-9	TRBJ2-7	CASSSTAYEQYF	TGTGCCAGCAGCTCAACAGCTTACGAGCAGTACTTC
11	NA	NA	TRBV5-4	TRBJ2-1	CASSLVDEQFF	TGTGCCAGCAGCTTGGTCGATGAGCAGTTCTTC
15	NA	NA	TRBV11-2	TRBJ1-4	CASSPMTVKGEKLFF	TGTGCCAGCAGCCCGATGACAGTAAAGGGGGAAAAACTGTTTTTT
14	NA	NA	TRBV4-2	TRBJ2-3	CASSQDTGTDTQYF	TGTGCCAGCAGCCAGGATACAGGCACAGATACGCAGTATTTT
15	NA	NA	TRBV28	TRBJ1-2	CASRPTRTAYYGYTF	TGTGCCAGCAGACCGACGAGAACAGCCTACTATGGCTACACCTTC
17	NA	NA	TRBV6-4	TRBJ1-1	CASSESAAGQLNTEAFF	TGTGCCAGCAGTGAATCGGCTGCAGGGCAACTGAACACTGAAGCTTTCTTT
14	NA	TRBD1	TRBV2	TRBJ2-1	CASSVNRGYNEQFF	TGTGCCAGCAGTGTAAACAGGGGATACAATGAGCAGTTCTTC
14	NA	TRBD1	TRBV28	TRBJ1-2	CASSFRDRGLGYTF	TGTGCCAGCAGTTTTAGGGACAGGGGGCTTGGCTACACCTTC
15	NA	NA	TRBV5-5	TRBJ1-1	CASSLLPSTGTEAFF	TGTGCCAGCAGCTTGCTACCCTCCACGGGCACTGAAGCTTTCTTT
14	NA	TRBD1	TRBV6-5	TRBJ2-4	CASRTTDRGSIQYF	TGTGCCAGCAGAACTACCGACAGGGGATCCATTCAGTACTTC
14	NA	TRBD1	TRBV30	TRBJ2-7	CAWSSGDRAVEQYF	TGTGCCTGGAGTAGTGGGGACAGGGCGGTCGAGCAGTACTTC
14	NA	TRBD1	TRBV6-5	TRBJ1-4	CASSDRGTNEKLFF	TGTGCCAGCAGCGACAGGGGAACTAATGAAAAACTGTTTTTT
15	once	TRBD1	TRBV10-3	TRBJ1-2	CAISEAGQPNYGYTF	TGTGCCATCAGTGAGGCGGGACAGCCAAACTATGGCTACACCTTC
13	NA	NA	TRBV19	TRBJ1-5	CASSPSGGQPQHF	TGTGCCAGTAGTCCGAGTGGAGGCCAGCCCCAGCATTTT
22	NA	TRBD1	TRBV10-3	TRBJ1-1	CAIKRGSQGLGTGSFMNTEAFF	TGTGCCATCAAAAGGGGATCGCAGGGATTAGGGACAGGGAGTTTTATGAACACTGAAGCTTTCTTT
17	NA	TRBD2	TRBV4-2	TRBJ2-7	CASSQSVAGRDPYEQYF	TGTGCCAGCAGCCAGAGCGTAGCGGGGCGCGACCCCTACGAGCAGTACTTC
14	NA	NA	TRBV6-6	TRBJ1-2	CAIDSGHLNYGYTF	TGTGCCATAGACTCGGGACATCTGAACTATGGCTACACCTTC
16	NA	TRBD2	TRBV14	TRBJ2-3	CASSRLAGTYTDTQYF	TGTGCCAGCAGCCGCTTAGCGGGGACATACACAGATACGCAGTATTTT
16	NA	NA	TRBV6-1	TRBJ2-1	CASSGWTASSYNEQFF	TGTGCCAGCAGTGGATGGACAGCCAGCTCCTACAATGAGCAGTTCTTC
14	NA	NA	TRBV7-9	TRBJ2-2	CASSPGDLFGELFF	TGTGCCAGCAGCCCAGGGGATCTCTTCGGGGAGCTGTTTTTT
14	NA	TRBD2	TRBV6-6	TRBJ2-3	CATHGGGLTDTQYF	TGTGCCACCCACGGGGGGGGGCTCACAGATACGCAGTATTTT
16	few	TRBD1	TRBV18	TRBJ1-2	CASSPRTGAENYGYTF	TGTGCCAGCTCACCGAGGACAGGGGCAGAGAACTATGGCTACACCTTC
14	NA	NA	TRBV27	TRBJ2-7	CASSLIGSGYEQYF	TGTGCCAGCAGTTTAATAGGTAGCGGCTACGAGCAGTACTTC
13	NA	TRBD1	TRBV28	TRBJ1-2	CASSGQGAPGYTF	TGTGCCAGCAGTGGACAGGGGGCGCCCGGCTACACCTTC
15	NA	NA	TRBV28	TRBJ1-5	CASSLWAGGNQPQHF	TGTGCCAGCAGTTTATGGGCCGGGGGCAATCAGCCCCAGCATTTT
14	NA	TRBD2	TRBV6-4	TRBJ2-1	CASSSGSSYNEQFF	TGTGCCAGCAGTAGCGGGAGCTCCTACAATGAGCAGTTCTTC